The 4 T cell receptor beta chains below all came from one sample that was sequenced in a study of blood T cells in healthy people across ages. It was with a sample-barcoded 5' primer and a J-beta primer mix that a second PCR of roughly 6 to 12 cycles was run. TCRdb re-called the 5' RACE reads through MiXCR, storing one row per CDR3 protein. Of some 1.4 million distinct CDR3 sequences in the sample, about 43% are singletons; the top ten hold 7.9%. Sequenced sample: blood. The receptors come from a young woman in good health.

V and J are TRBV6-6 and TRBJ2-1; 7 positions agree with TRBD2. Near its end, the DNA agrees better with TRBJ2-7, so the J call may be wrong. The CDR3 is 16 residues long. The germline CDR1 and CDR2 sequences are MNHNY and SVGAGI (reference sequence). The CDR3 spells CASSYSAGAKKDEQYF. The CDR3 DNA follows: TGTGCCAGCAGTTACTCGGCGGGAGCCAAGAAGGATGAGCAGTACTTC.

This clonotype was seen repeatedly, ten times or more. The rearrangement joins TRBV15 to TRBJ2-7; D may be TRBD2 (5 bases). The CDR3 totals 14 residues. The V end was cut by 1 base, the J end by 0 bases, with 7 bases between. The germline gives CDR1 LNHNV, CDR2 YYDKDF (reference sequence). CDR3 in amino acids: CATSRAGFSYEQYF. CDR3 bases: TGTGCCACCAGCAGAGCGGGATTCTCCTACGAGCAGTACTTC.

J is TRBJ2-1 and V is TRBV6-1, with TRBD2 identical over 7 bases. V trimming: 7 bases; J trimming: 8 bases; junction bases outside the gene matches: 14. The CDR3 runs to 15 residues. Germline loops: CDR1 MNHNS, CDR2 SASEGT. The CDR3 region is CASIVGGSFRYEQFF. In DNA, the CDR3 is TGTGCCAGCATTGTGGGCGGGAGTTTTAGGTATGAGCAGTTCTTC.

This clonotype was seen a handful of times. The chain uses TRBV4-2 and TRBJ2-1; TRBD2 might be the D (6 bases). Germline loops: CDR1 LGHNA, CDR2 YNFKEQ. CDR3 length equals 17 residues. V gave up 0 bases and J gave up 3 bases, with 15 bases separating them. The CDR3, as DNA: TGTGCCAGCAGCCAAGATGTCGCGGCGGGGATCTACAATGAGCAGTTCTTC. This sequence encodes CASSQDVAAGIYNEQFF.